This is a list of T cell receptor beta chains from one sample in a study of T cells in Graves' hyperthyroidism and ophthalmopathy. Each CDR3 protein gets one entry after TCRdb re-called the multiplex PCR reads with MiXCR. The repertoire holds around 200,000 distinct CDR3 sequences, with about a sixth as singletons. Sample: blood. Receptors originate from a man in his forties or fifties with Graves' hyperthyroidism. Both conserved end residues are part of each CDR3. Fields, in order: J gene, V gene, CDR3 protein.

TRBJ2-2,TRBV19,CASSIEMGLPNTGELFF
TRBJ2-3,TRBV19,CASSYMSSTDTQYF
TRBJ2-3,TRBV3-1,CASSQGLAGGTDTQYF
TRBJ2-1,TRBV5-6,CASSLIAGSYNEQFF
TRBJ2-7,TRBV4-1,CASSQEFWAIISSEQYF
TRBJ2-3,TRBV6-9,CASSFLLAGALLNTDTQYF
TRBJ2-7,TRBV6-1,CASSFRTGAYEQYF
TRBJ2-3,TRBV20-1,CSARYSSGTDTQYF
TRBJ2-3,TRBV7-9,CASSLRGLAGGPFMNTQYF
TRBJ1-1,TRBV15,CATSRDVDEAFF
TRBJ1-1,TRBV10-3,CASSVRELNTEAFF
TRBJ2-2,TRBV24-1,CATSDFPGLAGELFF
TRBJ1-1,TRBV5-1,CASSFYTARETEAFF
TRBJ1-5,TRBV30,CAWSRGYSQPQHF
TRBJ2-5,TRBV5-1,CASSPSGIQETQYF
TRBJ2-5,TRBV29-1,CSVVREETQYF
TRBJ1-3,TRBV7-8,CASSFGQGARGNTIYF
TRBJ2-5,TRBV20-1,CSVAPARDGETQYF
TRBJ1-1,TRBV7-2,CASSLATGDTEAFF
TRBJ1-1,TRBV18,CASTPDRSTEAFF